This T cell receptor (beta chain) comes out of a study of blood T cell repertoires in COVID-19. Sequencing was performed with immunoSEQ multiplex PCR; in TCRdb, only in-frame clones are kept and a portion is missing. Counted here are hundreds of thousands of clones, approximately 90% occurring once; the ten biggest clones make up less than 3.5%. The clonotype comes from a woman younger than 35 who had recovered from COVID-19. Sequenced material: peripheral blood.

The CDR3 here is CASGTYNEQFF. The CDR3 DNA follows: TGTGCCAGCGGGACATACAATGAGCAGTTCTTC. The chain uses TRBV2 and TRBJ2-1, with a possible D match to TRBD1 (6 bases). The CDR3 totals 11 residues. The ends were cut back, 8 bases at V and 4 bases at J, with 6 bases in the middle. CDR1 SNHLY and CDR2 FYNNEI come from the germline V gene.